These T cell receptor beta chains were read from a single sample in a study of CD8 T cells in ankylosing spondylitis. One entry per CDR3 protein, called by TCRdb with MiXCR from the 5' RACE reads. The sample yields a few hundred thousand distinct CDR3 sequences, 9.5% to 12% seen once. Sequenced sample: blood, either unsorted or a sorted T cell fraction (not recorded which). The receptor set was obtained from a male donor with ankylosing spondylitis or in good health (not recorded which). Both conserved end residues are part of each CDR3.

>TRBJ2-2|TRBV7-2|16
CASSSKGWAGNGELFF
>TRBJ2-4|TRBV5-1|16
CASSLVTSGTKNIQYF
>TRBJ2-1|TRBV6-1|17
CASRQPGLASSYNEQFF
>TRBJ2-3|TRBV29-1|14
CSVVTSGEGDTQYF
>TRBJ2-7|TRBV28|14
CASSFPSGSDEQYF
>TRBJ2-7|TRBV11-2|13
CASSWTETYEQYF
>TRBJ2-5|TRBV20-1|15
CSAFPPGTPQETQYF
>TRBJ1-2|TRBV12-3/TRBV12-4|15
CASSFAGQGIYGYTF
>TRBJ2-7|TRBV29-1|14
CSVQRVIFPYEQYF
>TRBJ1-2|TRBV27|16
CASSPQGAAGVGGYTF
>TRBJ1-1|TRBV6-1|14
CASSGLRGDTEAFF
>TRBJ1-1|TRBV7-8|14
CASSFPDSLTEAFF
>TRBJ2-1|TRBV20-1|14
CSAEEGGAHFEQFF
>TRBJ2-1|TRBV10-3|17
CAISNSGGRGDYNEQFF
>TRBJ2-3|TRBV20-1|15
CSARKTSGLIDTQYF
>TRBJ2-1|TRBV2|16
CASIRDGGLAYNEQFF
>TRBJ1-2|TRBV20-1|10
CSARDDGYTF
>TRBJ2-7|TRBV4-2|16
CASSRELAGSSYEQYF
>TRBJ2-5|TRBV20-1|14
CSAGFSGTQETQYF
>TRBJ2-7|TRBV6-1|14
CASSLQTGAYEQYF
>TRBJ1-2|TRBV11-2|16
CASSLVDRPTHYGYTF
>TRBJ1-1|TRBV5-1|17
CASSTGHNKPGGTEAFF
>TRBJ2-1|TRBV5-6|17
CASSFGNRVRSYNEQFF
>TRBJ2-1|TRBV10-3|14
CATSGDSPYNEQFF
>TRBJ2-3|TRBV28|14
CASSLHQTPPRRYF
>TRBJ2-7|TRBV10-3|14
CAISPQGPVYEQYF
>TRBJ2-2|TRBV4-1|15
CASSQVLLGAGELFF
>TRBJ2-1|TRBV7-6|17
CASSVNGGLSSYNEQFF
>TRBJ1-1|TRBV5-1|16
CASSLDGIGMNTEAFF
>TRBJ1-3|TRBV5-6|17
CVSSLRRGIAPGNTIYF
>TRBJ2-2|TRBV6-5|16
CASSSTGGASTGELFF
>TRBJ2-3|TRBV5-1|16
CASSLESAWESDTQYF
>TRBJ2-1|TRBV20-1|13
CSVRRRENNEQFF
>TRBJ2-3|TRBV7-9|15
CASSPTGKASDTQYF
>TRBJ2-7|TRBV7-9|11
CASSVHYEQYF
>TRBJ2-3|TRBV12-3/TRBV12-4|17
CARGWWDSLLFTDTQYF
>TRBJ2-7|TRBV20-1|15
CSAFDRAGGTYEQYF
>TRBJ1-6|TRBV7-9|12
CASSSDFRSLHF
>TRBJ1-4|TRBV5-1|16
CASSLNLRDGIEKLFF
>TRBJ2-3|TRBV20-1|14
CSARGPRIADTQYF
>TRBJ2-3|TRBV24-1|13
CATSPRGGDTQYF
>TRBJ2-7|TRBV20-1|16
CSARDETGVLSYEQYF
>TRBJ2-1|TRBV6-1|15
CASSERTESYNEQFF
>TRBJ2-3|TRBV10-3|14
CAIAASGTTDTQYF
>TRBJ2-3|TRBV5-1|16
CASSTSGTGLTDTQYF
>TRBJ2-3|TRBV7-9|15
CASSLADAGALTEYF
>TRBJ2-3|TRBV27|11
CATSFADTQYF
>TRBJ2-7|TRBV28|15
CASKVGQGASYEQYF